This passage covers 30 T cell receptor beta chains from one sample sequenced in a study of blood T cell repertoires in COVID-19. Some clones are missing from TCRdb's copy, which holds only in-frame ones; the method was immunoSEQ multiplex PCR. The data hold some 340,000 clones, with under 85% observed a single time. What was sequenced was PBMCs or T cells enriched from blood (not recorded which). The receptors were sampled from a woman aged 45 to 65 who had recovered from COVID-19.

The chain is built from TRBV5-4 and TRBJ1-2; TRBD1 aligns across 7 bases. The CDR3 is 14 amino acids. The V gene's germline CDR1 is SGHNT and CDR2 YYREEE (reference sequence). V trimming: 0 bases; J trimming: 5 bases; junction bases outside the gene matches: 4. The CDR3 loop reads CASSLEGQTYGYTF. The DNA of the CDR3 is TGTGCCAGCAGCTTGGAGGGACAGACTTATGGCTACACCTTC.

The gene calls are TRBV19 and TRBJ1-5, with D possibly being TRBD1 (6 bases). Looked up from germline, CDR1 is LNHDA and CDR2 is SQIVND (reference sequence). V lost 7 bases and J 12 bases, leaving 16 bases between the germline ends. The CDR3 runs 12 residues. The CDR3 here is CASNSRGLHQHF. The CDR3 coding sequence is TGTGCCAGTAACAGCAGGGGCCTACACCAGCATTTT.

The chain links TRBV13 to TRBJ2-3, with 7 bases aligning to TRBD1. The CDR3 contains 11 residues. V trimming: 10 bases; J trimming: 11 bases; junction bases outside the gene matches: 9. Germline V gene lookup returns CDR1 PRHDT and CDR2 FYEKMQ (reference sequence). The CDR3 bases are TGTGCCAAGAAACGACAGGGCGGGCAGTATTTT. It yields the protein CAKKRQGGQYF.

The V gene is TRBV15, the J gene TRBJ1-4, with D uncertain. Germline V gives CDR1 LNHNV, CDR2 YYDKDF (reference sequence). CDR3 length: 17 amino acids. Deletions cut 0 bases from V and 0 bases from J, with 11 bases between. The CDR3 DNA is TGTGCCACCAGCAGAGACCCAACCGTAGCAACTAATGAAAAACTGTTTTTT. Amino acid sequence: CATSRDPTVATNEKLFF.

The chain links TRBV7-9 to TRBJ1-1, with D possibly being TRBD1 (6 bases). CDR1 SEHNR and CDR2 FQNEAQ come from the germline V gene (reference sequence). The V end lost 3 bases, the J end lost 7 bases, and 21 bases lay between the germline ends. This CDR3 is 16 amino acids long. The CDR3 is CASSFYPEQGRGEAFF. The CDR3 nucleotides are TGTGCCAGCAGCTTCTATCCTGAACAGGGCCGGGGTGAAGCTTTCTTT.

CDR3 DNA: TGTGCCAGCAGTTTCGGGACAGGGGTCACCGGGGAGCTGTTTTTT. Translated: CASSFGTGVTGELFF. This chain uses TRBV27 with TRBJ2-2; 10 nucleotides match TRBD1. Germline CDR1 reads MNHEY; CDR2 reads SMNVEV (reference sequence). The V gene end was trimmed by 3 bases and the J gene end by 4 bases; junction bases not matched to a gene: 2. CDR3 length: 15 residues.

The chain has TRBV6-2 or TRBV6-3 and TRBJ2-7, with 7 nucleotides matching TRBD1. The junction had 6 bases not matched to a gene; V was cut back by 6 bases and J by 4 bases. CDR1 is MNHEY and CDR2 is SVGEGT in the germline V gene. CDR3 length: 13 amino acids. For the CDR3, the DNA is TGTGCCAGCAGCCCCGGACAGGTTTACGAGCAGTACTTC. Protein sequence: CASSPGQVYEQYF.

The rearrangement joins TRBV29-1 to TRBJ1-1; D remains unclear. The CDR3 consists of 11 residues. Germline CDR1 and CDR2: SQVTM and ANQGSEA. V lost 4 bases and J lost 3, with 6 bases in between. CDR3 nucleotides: TGCAGCGTTGCCCAGGACACTGAAGCTTTCTTT. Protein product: CSVAQDTEAFF.

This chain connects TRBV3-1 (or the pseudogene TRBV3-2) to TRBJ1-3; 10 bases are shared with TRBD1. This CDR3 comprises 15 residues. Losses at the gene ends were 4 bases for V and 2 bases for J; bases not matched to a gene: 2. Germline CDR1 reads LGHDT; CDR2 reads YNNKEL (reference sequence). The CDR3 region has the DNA TGTGCCAGCAGCCCCGGGACAGGGGCTGGAAACACCATATATTTT. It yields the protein CASSPGTGAGNTIYF.

The CDR3 region is CAWVAGGRGYTF. The CDR3 coding sequence is TGTGCCTGGGTGGCAGGGGGACGCGGCTACACCTTC. The genes are TRBV30 and TRBJ1-2; 7 nucleotides align to TRBD1. There are 12 residues in the CDR3. Looked up from germline, CDR1 is GTSNPN and CDR2 is SVGIG (reference sequence). The junction had 8 bases not matched to a gene; V was cut back by 5 bases and J by 8 bases.

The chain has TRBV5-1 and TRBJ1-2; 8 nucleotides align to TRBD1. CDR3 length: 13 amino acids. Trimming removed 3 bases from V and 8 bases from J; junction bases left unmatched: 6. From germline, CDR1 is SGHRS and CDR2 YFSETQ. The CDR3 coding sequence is TGCGCCAGCAGCTCGACAGGGGCTTTAGGCTACACCTTC. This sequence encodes CASSSTGALGYTF.

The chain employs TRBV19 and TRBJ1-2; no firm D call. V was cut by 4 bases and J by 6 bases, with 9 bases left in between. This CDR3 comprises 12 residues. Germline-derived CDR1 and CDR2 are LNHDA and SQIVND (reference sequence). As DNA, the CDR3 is TGTGCCAGTAGTAACTGGCGGGATGGCTACACCTTC. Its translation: CASSNWRDGYTF.

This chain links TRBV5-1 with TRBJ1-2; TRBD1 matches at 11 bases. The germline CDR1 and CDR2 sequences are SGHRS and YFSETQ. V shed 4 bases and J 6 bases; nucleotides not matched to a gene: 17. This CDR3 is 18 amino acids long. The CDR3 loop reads CASSLRPGQGGLRDGYTF. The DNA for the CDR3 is TGCGCCAGCAGCCTTCGACCGGGACAGGGGGGTCTTCGGGATGGCTACACCTTC.

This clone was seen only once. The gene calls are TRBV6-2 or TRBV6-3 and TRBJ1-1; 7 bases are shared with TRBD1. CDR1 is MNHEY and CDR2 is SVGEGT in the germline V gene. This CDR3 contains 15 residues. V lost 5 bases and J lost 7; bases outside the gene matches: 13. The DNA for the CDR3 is TGTGCCAGCAGTCGAGACAGGGAACGAAGGCGTGAAGCTTTCTTT. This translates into CASSRDRERRREAFF.

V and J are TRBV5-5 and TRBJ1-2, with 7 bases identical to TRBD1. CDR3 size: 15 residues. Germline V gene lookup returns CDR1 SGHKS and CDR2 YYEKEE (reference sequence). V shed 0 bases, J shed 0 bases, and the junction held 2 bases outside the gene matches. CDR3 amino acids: CASSLATGTNYGYTF. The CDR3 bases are TGTGCCAGCAGCTTGGCGACAGGGACTAACTATGGCTACACCTTC.

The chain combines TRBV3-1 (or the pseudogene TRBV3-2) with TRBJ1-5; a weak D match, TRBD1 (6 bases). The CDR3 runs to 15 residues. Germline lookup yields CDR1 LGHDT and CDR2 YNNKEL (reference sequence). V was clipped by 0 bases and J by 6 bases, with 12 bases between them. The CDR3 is CASSQDPQGAQPQHF. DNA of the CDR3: TGTGCCAGCAGCCAAGACCCACAGGGAGCTCAGCCCCAGCATTTT.

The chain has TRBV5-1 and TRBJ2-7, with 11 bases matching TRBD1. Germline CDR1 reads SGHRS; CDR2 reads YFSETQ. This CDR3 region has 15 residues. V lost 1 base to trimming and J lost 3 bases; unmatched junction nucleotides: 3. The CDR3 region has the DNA TGCGCCAGCAGCTTGTTGGGACAGGGGGTCTACGAGCAGTACTTC. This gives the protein CASSLLGQGVYEQYF.

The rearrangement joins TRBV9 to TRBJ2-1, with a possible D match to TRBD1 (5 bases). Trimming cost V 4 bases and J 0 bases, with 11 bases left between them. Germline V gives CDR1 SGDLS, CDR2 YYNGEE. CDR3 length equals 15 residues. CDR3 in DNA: TGTGCCAGCAGCTCCACAGGCGGCTCCTACAATGAGCAGTTCTTC. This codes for CASSSTGGSYNEQFF.

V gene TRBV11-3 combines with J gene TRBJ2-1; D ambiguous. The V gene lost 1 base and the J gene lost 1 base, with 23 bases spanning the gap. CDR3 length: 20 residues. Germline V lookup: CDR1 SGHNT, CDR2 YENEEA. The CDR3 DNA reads TGTGCCAGCAGCTTAGGGATTTCCTATGGCAGTGGGCGTTCCTACAATGAGCAGTTCTTC. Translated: CASSLGISYGSGRSYNEQFF.

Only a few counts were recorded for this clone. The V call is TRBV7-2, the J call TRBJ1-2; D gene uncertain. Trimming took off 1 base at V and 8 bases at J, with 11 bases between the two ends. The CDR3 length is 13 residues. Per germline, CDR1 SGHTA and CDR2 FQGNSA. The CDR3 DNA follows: TGTGCCAGCAGCTTAGATATGTCGGTGGGCTACACCTTC. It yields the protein CASSLDMSVGYTF.

The CDR3 DNA reads as TGTGCCAGTGGCCCTGTGACAGGGTTTTTCGGGGAGCTGTTTTTT. It specifies CASGPVTGFFGELFF. The V gene is TRBV3-1 (or the pseudogene TRBV3-2), the J gene TRBJ2-2; TRBD1 matches at 7 bases. Trimming removed 9 bases from V and 7 bases from J; junction bases left unmatched: 14. The CDR3 has 15 amino acids. Germline loops: CDR1 LGHDT, CDR2 YNNKEL (reference sequence).

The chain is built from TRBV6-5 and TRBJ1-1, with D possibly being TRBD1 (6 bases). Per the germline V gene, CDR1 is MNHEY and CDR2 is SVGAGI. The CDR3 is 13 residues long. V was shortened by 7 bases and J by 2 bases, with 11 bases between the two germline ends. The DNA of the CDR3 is TGTGCCAGCACTTGGGACACTAACACTGAAGCTTTCTTT. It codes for CASTWDTNTEAFF.

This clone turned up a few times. The CDR3 sequence is CASSLGADVDGYTF. The CDR3 DNA is TGTGCCAGCAGTTTAGGGGCAGACGTTGATGGCTACACCTTC. V usage is TRBV27 and J usage is TRBJ1-2, with D possibly matching TRBD1 (5 bases). The CDR3 totals 14 residues. V lost 2 bases and J 6 bases, leaving 13 bases between the germline ends. CDR1 MNHEY and CDR2 SMNVEV come from the germline V gene (reference sequence).

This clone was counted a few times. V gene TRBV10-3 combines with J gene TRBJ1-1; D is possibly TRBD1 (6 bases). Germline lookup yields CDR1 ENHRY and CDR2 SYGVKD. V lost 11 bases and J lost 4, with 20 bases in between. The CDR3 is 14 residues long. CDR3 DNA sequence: TGTGCCTCACTTGACCCGAGGGGGAGCACTGAAGCTTTCTTT. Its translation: CASLDPRGSTEAFF.

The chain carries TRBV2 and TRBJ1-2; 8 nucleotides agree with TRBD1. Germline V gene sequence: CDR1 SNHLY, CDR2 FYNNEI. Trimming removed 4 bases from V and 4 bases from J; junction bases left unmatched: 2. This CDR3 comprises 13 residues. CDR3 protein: CASSVGQGYGYTF. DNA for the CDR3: TGTGCCAGCAGTGTAGGACAGGGCTATGGCTACACCTTC.

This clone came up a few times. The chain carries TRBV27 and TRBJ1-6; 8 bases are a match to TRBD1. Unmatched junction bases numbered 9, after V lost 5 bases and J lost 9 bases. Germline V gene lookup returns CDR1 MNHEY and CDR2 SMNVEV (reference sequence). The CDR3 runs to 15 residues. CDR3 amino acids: CASSPRQGQGSPLHF. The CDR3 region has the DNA TGTGCCAGCAGTCCCCGACAGGGGCAGGGTTCACCCCTCCACTTT.

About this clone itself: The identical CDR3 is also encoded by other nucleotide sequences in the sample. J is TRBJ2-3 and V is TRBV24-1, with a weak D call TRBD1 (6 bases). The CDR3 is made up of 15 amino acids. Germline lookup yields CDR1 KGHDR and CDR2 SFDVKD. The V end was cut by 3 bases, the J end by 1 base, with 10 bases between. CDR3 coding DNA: TGTGCCACCAGTGATAAGGGGGTAGGCACAGATACGCAGTATTTT. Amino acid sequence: CATSDKGVGTDTQYF.

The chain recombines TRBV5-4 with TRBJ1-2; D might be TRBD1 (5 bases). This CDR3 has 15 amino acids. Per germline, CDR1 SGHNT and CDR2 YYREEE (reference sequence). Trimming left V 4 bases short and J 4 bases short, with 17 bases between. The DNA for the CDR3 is TGTGCCAGCAGCAAGGGACTTCAGCTCGTCTATGGCTACACCTTC. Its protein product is CASSKGLQLVYGYTF.

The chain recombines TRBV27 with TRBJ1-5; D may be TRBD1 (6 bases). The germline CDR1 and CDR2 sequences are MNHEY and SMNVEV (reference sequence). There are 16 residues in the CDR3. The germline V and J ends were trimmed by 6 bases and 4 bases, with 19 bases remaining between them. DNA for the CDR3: TGTGCCAGCAGAAGAGATCAGGGGTTCGGGAATCAGCCCCAGCATTTT. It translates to CASRRDQGFGNQPQHF.

The CDR3, as DNA: TGCGCCAGCAGCTTTACGGGCAATGAGCAGTTCTTC. It translates to CASSFTGNEQFF. The V and J genes are TRBV5-1 and TRBJ2-1; D unclear. CDR3 length: 12 amino acids. Germline V gives CDR1 SGHRS, CDR2 YFSETQ. The ends were cut back, 2 bases at V and 6 bases at J, with 6 bases in the middle. Full variable domain (missing parts from reference TRBV5-1 and TRBJ2-1): KAGVTQTPRYLIKTRGQQVTLSCSPISGHRSVSWYQQTPGQGLQFLFEYFSETQRNKGNFPGRFSGRQFSNSRSEMNVSTLELGDSALYLCASSFTGNEQFFGPGTRLTVL.